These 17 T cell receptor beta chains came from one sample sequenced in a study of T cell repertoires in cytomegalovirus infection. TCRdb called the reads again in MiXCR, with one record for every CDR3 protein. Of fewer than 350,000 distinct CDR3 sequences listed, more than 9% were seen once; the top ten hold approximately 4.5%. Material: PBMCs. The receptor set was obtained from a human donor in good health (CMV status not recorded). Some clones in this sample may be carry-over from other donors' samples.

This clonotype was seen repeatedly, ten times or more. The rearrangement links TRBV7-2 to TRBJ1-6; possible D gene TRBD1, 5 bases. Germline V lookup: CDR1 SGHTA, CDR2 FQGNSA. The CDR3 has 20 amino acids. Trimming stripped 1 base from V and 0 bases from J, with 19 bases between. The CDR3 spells CASSLVGQLAQSSYNSPLHF. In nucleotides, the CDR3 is TGTGCCAGCAGCTTAGTAGGACAATTAGCCCAAAGCTCCTATAATTCACCCCTCCACTTT.

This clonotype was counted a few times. CDR3 DNA: TGTGCCAGCAGCGGGGGGAGTACTAATGAAAAACTGTTTTTT. Its translation is CASSGGSTNEKLFF. The chain recombines TRBV7-6 with TRBJ1-4, with D perhaps TRBD1 (5 bases). The CDR3 contains 14 residues. Germline CDR1 reads SGHVS; CDR2 reads FNYEAQ. V lost 5 bases and J lost 2, with 9 bases in between.

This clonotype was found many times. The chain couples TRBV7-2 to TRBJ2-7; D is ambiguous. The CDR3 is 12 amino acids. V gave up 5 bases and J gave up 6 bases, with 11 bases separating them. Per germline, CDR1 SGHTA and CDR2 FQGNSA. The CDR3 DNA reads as TGTGCCAGCAGCCTCGTTCGAGGCGAGCAGTACTTC. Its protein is CASSLVRGEQYF.

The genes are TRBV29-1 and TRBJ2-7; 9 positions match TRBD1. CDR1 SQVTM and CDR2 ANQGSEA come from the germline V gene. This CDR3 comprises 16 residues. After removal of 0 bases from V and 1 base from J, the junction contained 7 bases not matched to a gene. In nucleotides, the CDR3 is TGCAGCGTTGAAGATTCCGAGACAGGGGGGTCCTACGAGCAGTACTTC. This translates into CSVEDSETGGSYEQYF.

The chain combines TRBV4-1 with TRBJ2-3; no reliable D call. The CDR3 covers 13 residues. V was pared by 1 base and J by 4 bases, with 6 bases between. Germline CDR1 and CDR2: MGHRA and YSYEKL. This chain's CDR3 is CASSQGFADTQYF. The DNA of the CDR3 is TGCGCCAGCAGCCAAGGATTCGCAGATACGCAGTATTTT.

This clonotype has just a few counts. The CDR3 region is CASSQTGGRNSGNTIYF. As DNA, the CDR3 is TGCGCCAGCAGCCAAACCGGGGGACGCAACTCTGGAAACACCATATATTTT. The chain joins TRBV5-1 to TRBJ1-3; TRBD1 is a possible D gene (5 bases). Germline V gives CDR1 SGHRS, CDR2 YFSETQ. The ends were cut back, 4 bases at V and 0 bases at J, with 17 bases in the middle. The CDR3 extends over 17 amino acids. Using reference TRBV5-1 and TRBJ1-3 for the parts outside the CDR3, the full variable domain is KAGVTQTPRYLIKTRGQQVTLSCSPISGHRSVSWYQQTPGQGLQFLFEYFSETQRNKGNFPGRFSGRQFSNSRSEMNVSTLELGDSALYLCASSQTGGRNSGNTIYFGEGSWLTVV.

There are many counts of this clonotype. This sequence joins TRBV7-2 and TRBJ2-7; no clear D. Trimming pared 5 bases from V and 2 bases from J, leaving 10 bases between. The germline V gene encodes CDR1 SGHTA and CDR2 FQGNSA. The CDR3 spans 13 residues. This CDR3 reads CASSLTQAYEQYF. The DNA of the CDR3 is TGTGCCAGCAGCCTAACGCAAGCCTACGAGCAGTACTTC. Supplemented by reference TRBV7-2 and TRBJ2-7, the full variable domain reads GAGVSQSPSNKVTEKGKDVELRCDPISGHTALYWYRQSLGQGLEFLIYFQGNSAPDKSGLPSDRFSAERTGGSVSTLTIQRTQQEDSAVYLCASSLTQAYEQYFGPGTRLTVT.

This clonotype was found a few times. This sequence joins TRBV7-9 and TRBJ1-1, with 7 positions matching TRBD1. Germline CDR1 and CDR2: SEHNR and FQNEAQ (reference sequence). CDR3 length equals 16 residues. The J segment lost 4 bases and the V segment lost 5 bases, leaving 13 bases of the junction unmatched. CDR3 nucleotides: TGTGCCAGCAGCCCACGGGGGCAGGGGGTGGCCACTGAAGCTTTCTTT. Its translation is CASSPRGQGVATEAFF.

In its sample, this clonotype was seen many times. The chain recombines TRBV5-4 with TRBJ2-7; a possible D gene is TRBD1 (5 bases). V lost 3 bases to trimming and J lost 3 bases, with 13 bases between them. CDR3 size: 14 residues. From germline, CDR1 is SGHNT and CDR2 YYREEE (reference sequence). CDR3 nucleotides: TGTGCCAGCAGCTATGACAGCCGCAACTACGAGCAGTACTTC. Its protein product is CASSYDSRNYEQYF.

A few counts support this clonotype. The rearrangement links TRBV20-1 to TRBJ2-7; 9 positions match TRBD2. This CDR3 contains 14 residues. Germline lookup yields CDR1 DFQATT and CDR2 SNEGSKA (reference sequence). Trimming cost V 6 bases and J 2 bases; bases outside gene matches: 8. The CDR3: CSAPRLADTYEQYF. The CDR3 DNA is TGCAGTGCCCCGAGACTAGCGGATACCTACGAGCAGTACTTC.

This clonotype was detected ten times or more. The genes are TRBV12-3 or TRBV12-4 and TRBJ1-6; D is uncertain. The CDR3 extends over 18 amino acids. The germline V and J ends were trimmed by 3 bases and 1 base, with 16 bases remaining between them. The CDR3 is CASSFARASWSYNSPLHF. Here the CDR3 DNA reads TGTGCCAGCAGTTTCGCCCGTGCCTCCTGGTCCTATAATTCACCCCTCCACTTT.

This chain's CDR3 is CASSDHSANVLTF. The CDR3, as DNA: TGTGCCAGCAGTGATCACAGCGCCAACGTCCTGACTTTC. The chain is built from TRBV25-1 and TRBJ2-6; D gene ambiguous. V lost 3 bases and J 7 bases, leaving 7 bases between the germline ends. The CDR3 runs 13 residues. Germline V gene data show CDR1 as MGHDK and CDR2 as SYGVNS. The whole variable domain, remainder taken from reference TRBV25-1 and TRBJ2-6, is EADIYQTPRYLVIGTGKKITLECSQTMGHDKMYWYQQDPGMELHLIHYSYGVNSTEKGDLSSESTVSRIRTEHFPLTLESARPSHTSQYLCASSDHSANVLTFGAGSRLTVL.

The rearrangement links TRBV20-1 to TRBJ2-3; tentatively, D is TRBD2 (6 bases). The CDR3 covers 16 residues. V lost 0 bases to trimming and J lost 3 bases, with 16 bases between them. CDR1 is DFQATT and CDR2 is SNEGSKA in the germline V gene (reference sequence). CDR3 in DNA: TGCAGTGCTAGAGAACCCCGCGGGGTACGGACAGATACGCAGTATTTT. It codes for CSAREPRGVRTDTQYF.

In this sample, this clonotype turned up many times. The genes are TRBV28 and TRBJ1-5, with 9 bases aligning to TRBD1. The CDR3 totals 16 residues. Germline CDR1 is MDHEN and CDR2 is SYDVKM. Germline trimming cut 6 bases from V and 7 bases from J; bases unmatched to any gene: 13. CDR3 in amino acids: CASSLTGQGRRQPQHF. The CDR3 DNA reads TGTGCCAGCAGCCTTACCGGACAGGGGCGACGACAGCCCCAGCATTTT.

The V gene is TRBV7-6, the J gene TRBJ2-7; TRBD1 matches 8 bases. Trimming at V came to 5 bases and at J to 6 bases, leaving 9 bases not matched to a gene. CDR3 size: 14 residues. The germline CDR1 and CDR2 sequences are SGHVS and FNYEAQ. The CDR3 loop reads CASSVQGQASEQYF. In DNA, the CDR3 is TGTGCCAGCAGCGTCCAGGGACAGGCTTCCGAGCAGTACTTC.

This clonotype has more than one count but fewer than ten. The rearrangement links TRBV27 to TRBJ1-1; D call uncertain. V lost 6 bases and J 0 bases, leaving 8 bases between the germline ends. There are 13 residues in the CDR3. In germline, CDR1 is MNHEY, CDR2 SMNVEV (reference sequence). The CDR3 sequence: CASRLGLNTEAFF. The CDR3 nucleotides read TGTGCCAGCAGGTTAGGACTGAACACTGAAGCTTTCTTT.

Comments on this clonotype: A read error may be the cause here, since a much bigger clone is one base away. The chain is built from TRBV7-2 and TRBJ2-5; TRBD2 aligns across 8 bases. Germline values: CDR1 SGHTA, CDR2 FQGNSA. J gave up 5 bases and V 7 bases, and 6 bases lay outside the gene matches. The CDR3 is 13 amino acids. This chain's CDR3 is CASNQRESETQYF. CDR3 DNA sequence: TGTGCCAGCAACCAGCGGGAGTCGGAGACCCAGTACTTC.